One sample yielded the 15 T cell receptor beta chains listed below, sequenced in a study of vaccination effects on CD4 cells after COVID-19. Sequencing was preceded by expansion of antigen-specific CD4+ T cells with viral peptide pools in the ViraFEST assay. The culture ran for 10 days before CD4+ T cells were isolated. Each vaccine recipient was nucleocapsid antibody negative and had no prior SARS-CoV-2 infection. The assay was immunoSEQ multiplex PCR, and TCRdb's table has in-frame clones only and misses some. The table has just under 75,000 clones, roughly 74% seen once. Which antigens these TCRs recognize remains unknown. Sequencing was performed on CD4+ T cells from PBMCs cultured with HCoV-NL63 spike peptides, taken before COVID-19 vaccination. The receptor source for this set is a human donor who received a COVID-19 vaccine.

V gene TRBV10-1 combines with J gene TRBJ1-5, with 7 bases fitting TRBD1. V lost 3 bases and J lost 0; bases outside the gene matches: 5. Germline V CDR1 and CDR2: WNHNN, SYGVQD (reference sequence). The CDR3 has 16 amino acids. CDR3 amino acids: CASSDPQGGSNQPQHF. The DNA for the CDR3 is TGCGCCAGCAGTGACCCGCAGGGGGGTAGCAATCAGCCCCAGCATTTT.

Here the CDR3 reads CASGRLGADYGYTF. The CDR3 DNA reads as TGTGCCAGCGGAAGATTGGGTGCGGACTATGGCTACACCTTC. The J gene is TRBJ1-2, the V gene TRBV6-6; D unresolved. This CDR3 has 14 residues. The V gene lost 8 bases and the J gene lost 3 bases, with 16 bases spanning the gap. Per the germline V gene, CDR1 is MNHNY and CDR2 is SVGAGI (reference sequence).

The V gene is TRBV28, the J gene TRBJ1-3; 9 positions agree with TRBD1. V lost 6 bases to trimming and J lost 3 bases; unmatched junction nucleotides: 0. Germline CDR1 is MDHEN and CDR2 is SYDVKM. This CDR3 is built from 13 residues. CDR3 loop: CASRDRGGNTIYF. Written as DNA, the CDR3 is TGTGCCAGCAGGGACAGGGGTGGAAACACCATATATTTT.

The chain uses TRBV15 and TRBJ2-7, with D perhaps given as TRBD1 or TRBD2 (5 bases each). Germline values: CDR1 LNHNV, CDR2 YYDKDF (reference sequence). This CDR3 has 14 amino acids. Between the trimmed V and J ends, which lost 4 bases and 0 bases, there was a span of 10 bases. CDR3 sequence: CATSIGTGSYEQYV. For the CDR3, the DNA is TGTGCCACCAGCATCGGGACCGGCTCCTACGAGCAGTACGTC.

The J gene is TRBJ2-3, the V gene TRBV7-2, with D hard to call. Trimming shortened V by 3 bases and J by 2 bases, and 21 bases separated the two germline ends. Germline V gene data show CDR1 as SGHTA and CDR2 as FQGNSA. The CDR3 extends over 18 amino acids. The CDR3 DNA is TGTGCCAGCAGCTTTGGCGTTTTAAGGCCAAAGTACACAGATACGCAGTATTTT. Protein product: CASSFGVLRPKYTDTQYF.

The DNA for the CDR3 is TGCGCCAGCAGCTCAGATCCGGGACAGGGTGGTGGCTACACCTTC. This translates into CASSSDPGQGGGYTF. The rearrangement uses TRBV5-1 and TRBJ1-2, with 9 bases identical to TRBD1. Germline CDR1 is SGHRS and CDR2 is YFSETQ. V shed 3 bases and J 7 bases; nucleotides not matched to a gene: 10. The CDR3 covers 15 residues.

The chain links TRBV6-5 to TRBJ2-6; no definite D call. V shed 4 bases and J shed 0 bases, with 7 bases lying between them. Per germline, CDR1 MNHEY and CDR2 SVGAGI. The length of the CDR3 is 15 residues. CDR3 amino acids: CASSSRYSGANVLTF. CDR3 nucleotide sequence: TGTGCCAGCAGTTCAAGGTACTCTGGGGCCAACGTCCTGACTTTC.

This chain links TRBV4-1 with TRBJ1-5; TRBD1 matches 8 bases. From germline, CDR1 is MGHRA and CDR2 YSYEKL. This CDR3 has 16 residues. Losses at the gene ends were 4 bases for V and 0 bases for J; bases not matched to a gene: 5. The CDR3 loop is CASSRGQGSSNQPQHF. In DNA, the CDR3 is TGCGCCAGCAGCCGAGGACAGGGTTCTAGCAATCAGCCCCAGCATTTT.

The chain combines TRBV7-3 with TRBJ2-2; D is uncertain. The germline V gene encodes CDR1 SGHTA and CDR2 FQGTGA. Trimming left V 2 bases short and J 3 bases short, with 1 base between. This CDR3 region has 12 residues. The CDR3 protein is CASSLYTGELFF. The CDR3 nucleotides read TGTGCCAGCAGCTTATACACCGGGGAGCTGTTTTTT.

V and J are TRBV9 and TRBJ1-1; D remains unclear. V was trimmed by 0 bases and J by 1 base, leaving 13 bases between them. There are 16 residues in the CDR3. The germline V gene has CDR1 SGDLS and CDR2 YYNGEE. CDR3: CASSVVGKVSNTEAFF. CDR3 nucleotide sequence: TGTGCCAGCAGCGTAGTAGGCAAGGTATCGAACACTGAAGCTTTCTTT.

The chain has TRBV27 and TRBJ1-3; 7 bases map to TRBD1. This CDR3 is 16 amino acids long. V trimming: 2 bases; J trimming: 0 bases; junction bases outside the gene matches: 4. Looked up from germline, CDR1 is MNHEY and CDR2 is SMNVEV (reference sequence). The CDR3 spells CASSLAGTASGNTIYF. CDR3 DNA sequence: TGTGCCAGCAGTTTAGCCGGGACAGCCTCTGGAAACACCATATATTTT.

The rearrangement joins TRBV3-1 (or the pseudogene TRBV3-2) to TRBJ2-2; no definite D call. The germline gives CDR1 LGHDT, CDR2 YNNKEL (reference sequence). The CDR3 totals 15 residues. Trimming pared 1 base from V and 5 bases from J, leaving 11 bases between. DNA of the CDR3: TGTGCCAGCAGCCAAGCCGGGTTGGGGACCGGGGAGCTGTTTTTT. Protein sequence: CASSQAGLGTGELFF.

The gene calls are TRBV6-5 and TRBJ1-2; no clear D. The CDR3 sequence is 12 residues long. Deletions cut 7 bases from V and 4 bases from J, with 10 bases between. Germline CDR1 reads MNHEY; CDR2 reads SVGAGI. The CDR3 nucleotides read TGTGCCAGCAAGGGCGGAATCTATGGCTACACCTTC. Translation: CASKGGIYGYTF.

The chain combines TRBV7-2 with TRBJ1-5; tentative D call: TRBD1 (5 bases). Germline assignment: CDR1 SGHTA and CDR2 FQGNSA. The CDR3 runs to 14 residues. With 2 bases removed from V and 5 bases from J, the gap between germline ends came to 10 bases. The DNA of the CDR3 is TGTGCCAGCAGCTTACAGGGTCGGGATCAGCCCCAGCATTTT. Its protein is CASSLQGRDQPQHF. The full variable domain, its missing parts supplied by reference TRBV7-2 and TRBJ1-5, is GAGVSQSPSNKVTEKGKDVELRCDPISGHTALYWYRQSLGQGLEFLIYFQGNSAPDKSGLPSDRFSAERTGGSVSTLTIQRTQQEDSAVYLCASSLQGRDQPQHFGDGTRLSIL.

The chain couples TRBV7-9 to TRBJ1-6; TRBD1 aligns across 7 bases. Germline V gene lookup returns CDR1 SEHNR and CDR2 FQNEAQ (reference sequence). V shed 5 bases and J 11 bases; nucleotides not matched to a gene: 12. This CDR3 has 15 amino acids. CDR3 loop: CASSRRQGAGPPLHF. CDR3 nucleotides: TGTGCCAGCAGCCGACGACAGGGAGCAGGGCCACCCCTCCACTTT.